This record looks at one T cell receptor beta chain sequence and its context. Its antigen is still unknown. TCRdb recomputed calls from the RT-PCR reads with MiXCR, one row per CDR3 protein. The table lists 600,000 to 850,000 distinct CDR3 sequences, approximately 15% of them singletons. The data belong to a study of response to subunit inactivated influenza vaccine. Study-wide results and caveats: The authors offered the suggestion that each seasonal influenza vaccination recruits few new T cells.

Germline V gene data show CDR1 as SQVTM and CDR2 as ANQGSEA. V lost 3 bases, J lost 4 bases, and 15 bases lay in between. The CDR3 covers 14 residues. The chain links TRBV29-1 to TRBJ1-2; D may be TRBD1 (6 bases). This TCR was recovered from a man aged 45-60 years who received an inactivated influenza vaccine. The material sequenced was PBMCs from blood, taken roughly 15 days before vaccination. DNA for the CDR3: TGCAGCGTTGACACAGGGTTTGGACGCTATGGCTACACCTTC. Translation gives CSVDTGFGRYGYTF.